This T cell receptor (beta chain) was captured in a study of shared clonotypes between healthy human individuals. Study-wide points: Sharing across a few donors was seen in 4% to 5% of naive CD4 clonotypes. Generation of non-shared clonotypes was less probable than generation of clonotypes shared by all four donors.

Concerning this clone itself: No antigen is known for it.

Deletions cut 4 bases from V and 4 bases from J, with 20 bases between. Germline lookup yields CDR1 MGHRA and CDR2 YSYEKL. The CDR3 sequence is 17 residues long. Sequencing was performed with immunoSEQ multiplex PCR; in TCRdb, only in-frame clones are kept and a portion is missing. The sample lists about 2.1 million clones, about 93% seen once, with approximately 1.6% in the top ten. In the naive CD8 group, cells lacked CD45RO and were positively selected for CCR7, so terminally differentiated effector memory CD45RA+ cells were left out. The source is a young man in good health. Some clones in this sample may be carry-over from other donors' samples. The rearrangement joins TRBV4-1 to TRBJ2-1; D is undetermined. The sequencing sample was made of naive CD8+ T cells from PBMCs. CDR3 nucleotide sequence: TGCGCCAGCAGCCGCACCCCCGGGCCTAAGTTTTACAATGAGCAGTTCTTC. This translates into CASSRTPGPKFYNEQFF.